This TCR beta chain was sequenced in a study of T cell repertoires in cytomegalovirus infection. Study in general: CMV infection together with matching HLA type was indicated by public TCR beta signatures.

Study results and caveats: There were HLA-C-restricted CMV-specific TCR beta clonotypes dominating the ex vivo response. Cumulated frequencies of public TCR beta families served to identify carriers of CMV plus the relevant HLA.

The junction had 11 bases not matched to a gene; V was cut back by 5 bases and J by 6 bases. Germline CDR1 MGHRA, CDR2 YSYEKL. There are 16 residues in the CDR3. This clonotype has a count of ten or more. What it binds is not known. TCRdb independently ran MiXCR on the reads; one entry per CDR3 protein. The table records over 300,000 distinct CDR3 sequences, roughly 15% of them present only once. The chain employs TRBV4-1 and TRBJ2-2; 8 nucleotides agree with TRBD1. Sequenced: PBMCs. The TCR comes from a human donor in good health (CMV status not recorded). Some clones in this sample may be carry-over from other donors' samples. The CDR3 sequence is CASSAQDRGAPGELFF. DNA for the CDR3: TGCGCCAGCAGCGCCCAAGACAGGGGTGCCCCCGGGGAGCTGTTTTTT.